This T cell receptor (beta chain) was identified in a study of T cells in Graves' hyperthyroidism and ophthalmopathy. Patients between 18 and 65 years old had hyperthyroidism, newly diagnosed and lasting under 2 months. The V end lost 10 bases, the J end lost 1 base, and 14 bases lay between the germline ends. Germline lookup yields CDR1 SNHLY and CDR2 FYNNEI. This CDR3 has 13 residues. Amplified TCR beta CDR3 regions derived from RNA transcripts. A first-round RT-PCR of the TCR CDR3 used the HTBI primer set. TCRdb independently ran MiXCR on the multiplex PCR reads; one entry per CDR3 protein. The data hold approximately 870,000 distinct CDR3 sequences, with around 38% observed a single time. There are many counts of this clonotype.

The receptor comes from a man aged 18 to 35 with Graves' hyperthyroidism. This chain uses TRBV2 with TRBJ2-7, with no clear D. Sequenced: blood. The CDR3 here is CATQDVGSYEQYF. CDR3 nucleotides: TGTGCCACCCAGGACGTCGGTTCCTACGAGCAGTACTTC.